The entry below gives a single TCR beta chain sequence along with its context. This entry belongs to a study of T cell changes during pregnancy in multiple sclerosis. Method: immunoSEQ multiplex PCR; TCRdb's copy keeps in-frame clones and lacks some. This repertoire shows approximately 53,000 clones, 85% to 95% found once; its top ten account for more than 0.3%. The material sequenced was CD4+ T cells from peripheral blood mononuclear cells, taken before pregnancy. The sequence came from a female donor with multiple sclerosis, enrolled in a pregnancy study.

Here the CDR3 DNA reads TGTGCCAGCAGTCACTGGGGACAGAACACCGGGGAGCTGTTTTTT. It translates to CASSHWGQNTGELFF. This chain uses TRBV28 with TRBJ2-2; a possible D gene is TRBD1 (6 bases). This CDR3 is 15 amino acids long. Trimming left V 5 bases short and J 1 base short, with 11 bases between. The V gene's germline CDR1 is MDHEN and CDR2 SYDVKM.